These T cell receptor beta chains were read from a single sample in a study of sequential checkpoint blockade in melanoma. Using immunoSEQ multiplex PCR, the repertoire was profiled, and TCRdb retains in-frame clones only, with some absent. Among 17,000 or so clones listed, roughly 73% were seen once. Source: CD8+ T cells sorted from blood (inferred from file names), taken from a patient given nivolumab and ipilimumab in sequence. These receptors originate from a human donor with melanoma. Both conserved end residues are part of each CDR3. D genes are given only for firm matches. Part of the rows lack a size; the others show once, few, many or a class for expanded clones.

j_call	v_call	clone_size	d_call	cdr3_nt	cdr3_aa
TRBJ2-1	TRBV9	.	TRBD2	TGTGCCAGCAGCCCACCGACTAGCGGGTCCTACAATGAGCAGTTCTTC	CASSPPTSGSYNEQFF
TRBJ2-1	TRBV2	.	.	TGTGCCAGCAGCGCCGGGACATACTACAATGAGCAGTTCTTC	CASSAGTYYNEQFF
TRBJ2-1	TRBV10-3	.	TRBD2	TGTGCCACGGCCCCGACTAGCGGGGAGTCCTACAATGAGCAGTTCTTC	CATAPTSGESYNEQFF
TRBJ1-2	TRBV29-1	.	TRBD1	TGCAGCGACGGGACAGACTACTATGGCTACACCTTC	CSDGTDYYGYTF
TRBJ2-7	TRBV4-2	.	.	TGTGCCAGCAGCCAGGAGTGGAGCGGGCACTACGAGCAGTACTTC	CASSQEWSGHYEQYF
TRBJ1-1	TRBV5-6	.	TRBD1	TGTGCCAGCAGCTCCCAAACCGGGACAGGAGAAAGAACTGAAGCTTTCTTT	CASSSQTGTGERTEAFF
TRBJ2-2	TRBV6-1	.	TRBD1	TGTGCCACCAGGGACAGTTCCGGGGAGCTGTTTTTT	CATRDSSGELFF
TRBJ1-1	TRBV13	few	.	TGTGCCAGCAGCTTTTATGGCCAGGGTGACACTGAAGCTTTCTTT	CASSFYGQGDTEAFF
TRBJ2-6	TRBV25-1	.	.	TGTGCCAGCAGGAGGGACACCGGAGGTACGGCTGGGGCCAACGTCCTGACTTTC	CASRRDTGGTAGANVLTF
TRBJ1-2	TRBV5-6	.	.	TGTGCCAGCAGCTTGGCCCAGGGAGGGCACGGCTACACCTTC	CASSLAQGGHGYTF
TRBJ1-4	TRBV21-1	.	.	TGTGCCAGCAGCTCCCCGGGACAATGGGCAACTAATGAAAAACTGTTTTTT	CASSSPGQWATNEKLFF
TRBJ2-7	TRBV7-8	.	TRBD1	TGTGCCAGCAGCGTGTGGGCAGGGGGCGAGCAGTACTTC	CASSVWAGGEQYF
TRBJ1-1	TRBV28	.	.	TGTGCCAGCAGTCCTAATGGGGGGGCGGTCTCCGAAGCTTTCTTT	CASSPNGGAVSEAFF
TRBJ2-5	TRBV13	few	TRBD1	TGTGCCAGCAGCGGCAGGGGGCGCCAAGAGACCCAGTACTTC	CASSGRGRQETQYF
TRBJ2-2	TRBV4-2	.	.	TGTGCCAGCAGCCAAGTGTGGGGAGCGAACACCGGGGAGCTGTTTTTT	CASSQVWGANTGELFF
TRBJ2-1	TRBV28	.	TRBD2	TGTGCCAGCAGGGAGGGGACGGGGAGAGGGGACTATTACAATGAGCAGTTCTTC	CASREGTGRGDYYNEQFF
TRBJ2-1	TRBV27	.	TRBD2	TGTGCCAGCAGTTCCCCCGGGACTAGGAACAATGAGCAGTTCTTC	CASSSPGTRNNEQFF
TRBJ2-3	TRBV4-3	.	.	TGCGCCAGCAGCCAATTCCTAGGAGGGGGCGGGGGCACAGATACGCAGTATTTT	CASSQFLGGGGGTDTQYF
TRBJ2-2	TRBV7-3	.	.	TGTGCCAGCAGCATCCCAGGGTCCACCGGGGAGCTGTTTTTT	CASSIPGSTGELFF
TRBJ2-1	TRBV5-1	.	.	TGCGCCAGCAACCCAGGGGTTTTCTACAATGAGCAGTTCTTC	CASNPGVFYNEQFF
TRBJ2-7	TRBV4-1	.	TRBD1	TGCGCCAGCAGCGCAGGACAGGGGCCATACGAGCAGTACTTC	CASSAGQGPYEQYF
TRBJ1-6	TRBV11-2	.	.	TGTGCCAGCAGCAGGCGCTCAGGGGTTTGGAATTCACCCCTCCACTTT	CASSRRSGVWNSPLHF